This T cell receptor (beta chain) was sequenced during a study of blood T cell repertoires in COVID-19. Study-wide context: Samples taken during acute and convalescent COVID-19 were collected in the United States, Italy and Spain. T cells, B-cell-depleted T cells, or PBMCs provided the cDNA or gDNA that served as material.

The CDR3 spans 16 residues. The V end lost 1 base, the J end lost 1 base, and 11 bases lay between the germline ends. Germline CDR1 reads LNHNV; CDR2 reads YYDKDF (reference sequence). Original processing methods: Researchers report that nucleated cell counts were estimated from reference gene primer amplification. TCRdb's copy holds only in-frame clones and misses some; the assay was immunoSEQ multiplex PCR. That table gives V, J and clone size, and the DNA gave D and trimming. Here the sample spans about 230,000 clones, approximately 88% being singletons. Sample: peripheral blood. V gene TRBV15 combines with J gene TRBJ1-3; the D is unclear. The clonotype originates from a man aged 40-49 years with acute or convalescent COVID-19. CDR3 amino acids: CATSRGRGRSGNTIYF. CDR3 DNA: TGTGCCACCAGCAGAGGGCGGGGAAGGTCTGGAAACACCATATATTTT.